The rows below give T cell receptor beta chains drawn from one sample of a study. MiXCR, applied by TCRdb to the 5' RACE reads, yields one record per CDR3 protein. Among some 44,000 distinct CDR3 sequences listed, about 30% were seen once. The sequenced sample was tumor-infiltrating memory CD4+ T cells sorted from the breast tumor. These receptors were taken from a female donor with breast cancer. CDR3s include the opening cysteine and the closing phenylalanine or tryptophan. A D gene is named only where the DNA matches it firmly. Clone size is shown for a subset of rows, as once, few, many or a class of expanded clone.

>TRBV28|TRBJ2-7|-|-
CASKLGTPGDEQYF
TGTGCCAGCAAACTGGGCACCCCCGGGGACGAGCAGTACTTC
>TRBV7-2|TRBJ2-1|-|TRBD1
CASSLVTGTGTYNEQFF
TGTGCCAGCAGCTTAGTGACCGGGACAGGGACCTACAATGAGCAGTTCTTC
>TRBV12-3/TRBV12-4|TRBJ1-2|few|-
CASLGVRRNYGYTF
TGTGCCAGCCTGGGTGTGCGGCGAAACTATGGCTACACCTTC
>TRBV6-5|TRBJ2-7|few|-
CASTTGGYEQYF
TGTGCCAGCACCACGGGTGGATACGAGCAGTACTTC
>TRBV5-1|TRBJ1-5|few|TRBD1
CASSWKRPGQGRVWNQPQHF
TGCGCCAGCAGCTGGAAGAGACCGGGACAGGGCAGGGTTTGGAATCAGCCCCAGCATTTT
>TRBV5-1|TRBJ2-7|-|-
CASSWGVAYEQYF
TGCGCCAGCAGCTGGGGGGTCGCCTACGAGCAGTACTTC
>TRBV5-5|TRBJ2-3|-|TRBD1
CASSLVSGGSDTQYF
TGTGCCAGCAGCTTGGTGTCAGGGGGATCAGATACGCAGTATTTT
>TRBV20-1|TRBJ1-1|-|-
CSASRGTEAFF
TGCAGTGCTAGCCGGGGCACTGAAGCTTTCTTT
>TRBV29-1|TRBJ2-7|-|TRBD1
CSVEDDDRVSYEQYF
TGCAGCGTTGAAGATGACGACAGGGTTTCCTACGAGCAGTACTTC
>TRBV7-9|TRBJ1-1|-|TRBD1
CASSPDRGLAEAFF
TGTGCCAGCAGCCCAGACAGGGGGCTCGCTGAAGCTTTCTTT
>TRBV7-2|TRBJ2-1|once|-
CASSLVSGTYNEQFF
TGTGCCAGCAGCTTAGTGAGCGGAACCTACAATGAGCAGTTCTTC
>TRBV5-1|TRBJ2-3|-|TRBD1
CASSLQGTGGDTQYF
TGCGCCAGCAGCTTACAAGGGACAGGGGGCGATACGCAGTATTTT
>TRBV7-2|TRBJ2-5|many|TRBD2
CASSFSSGGQETQYF
TGTGCCAGCAGCTTTTCTAGCGGGGGCCAAGAGACCCAGTACTTC
>TRBV6-1|TRBJ1-5|-|-
CASSEVRAAMWRPQHF
TGTGCCAGCAGTGAAGTCAGGGCCGCGATGTGGCGGCCCCAGCATTTT
>TRBV5-1|TRBJ2-7|-|-
CASSWTASEQYF
TGCGCCAGCAGCTGGACAGCAAGCGAGCAGTACTTC
>TRBV20-1|TRBJ2-7|-|-
CSARGDWRAPYEQYF
TGCAGTGCTAGAGGCGATTGGCGGGCTCCCTACGAGCAGTACTTC
>TRBV7-6|TRBJ1-1|-|-
CASSGPHPNTEAFF
TGTGCCAGCAGCGGCCCCCACCCGAACACTGAAGCTTTCTTT
>TRBV4-1|TRBJ2-2|few|TRBD1
CASQDRGNTGGLFF
TGCGCCAGTCAAGACAGGGGTAACACCGGGGGGCTGTTTTTT
>TRBV20-1|TRBJ2-5|-|-
CSALRPPETQYF
TGCAGTGCCTTGAGACCCCCGGAGACCCAGTACTTC
>TRBV29-1|TRBJ2-1|-|-
CSVAETEGPEAYNEQFF
TGCAGCGTTGCCGAGACAGAAGGACCCGAGGCCTACAATGAGCAGTTCTTC
>TRBV7-2|TRBJ2-1|few|TRBD2
CASSLVGGYNEQFF
TGTGCCAGCAGCTTGGTGGGAGGGTACAATGAGCAGTTCTTC
>TRBV12-3/TRBV12-4|TRBJ2-7|-|TRBD2
CASSTTSGVSYEQYF
TGTGCCAGCAGTACGACTAGCGGGGTATCCTACGAGCAGTACTTC
>TRBV7-9|TRBJ2-2|-|-
CASSSRGGRGTGELFF
TGTGCCAGCAGCTCCCGAGGGGGTCGTGGCACCGGGGAGCTGTTTTTT
>TRBV6-6|TRBJ1-1|-|TRBD1
CASTSPGQGNTEAFF
TGTGCCAGCACCTCTCCGGGACAGGGGAACACTGAAGCTTTCTTT
>TRBV5-1|TRBJ2-3|-|-
CASSRSTDTQYF
TGCGCCAGCAGTCGTTCTACAGATACGCAGTATTTT
>TRBV9|TRBJ2-3|-|TRBD1
CAGSVEGQGMDTQYF
TGTGCCGGCAGCGTAGAAGGACAGGGGATGGATACGCAGTATTTT
>TRBV7-9|TRBJ2-1|few|-
CASSLYARADNEQFF
TGTGCCAGCAGCTTATATGCAAGGGCGGACAATGAGCAGTTCTTC
>TRBV12-3/TRBV12-4|TRBJ1-1|-|-
CASSSGGRAFF
TGTGCCAGCAGTTCCGGTGGAAGGGCTTTCTTT
>TRBV6-2/TRBV6-3|TRBJ1-1|once|TRBD1
CASLHSRGRNTEAFF
TGTGCCAGCCTTCATAGTAGGGGGCGAAACACTGAAGCTTTCTTT
>TRBV20-1|TRBJ2-3|medium-sized|-
CSASGERVLDTQYF
TGCAGTGCCTCGGGGGAGCGAGTTTTAGATACGCAGTATTTT
>TRBV5-1|TRBJ2-6|few|TRBD1
CASSVAGTGALVLTF
TGCGCCAGCAGCGTGGCGGGGACAGGTGCCCTCGTCCTGACTTTC
>TRBV12-3/TRBV12-4|TRBJ2-1|few|TRBD2
CASNGGGAAYNEQFF
TGTGCCAGCAATGGCGGGGGGGCAGCCTACAATGAGCAGTTCTTC
>TRBV6-5|TRBJ1-4|few|-
CASSYAGTNGEKLFF
TGTGCCAGCAGTTACGCCGGGACAAACGGTGAAAAACTGTTTTTT
>TRBV7-9|TRBJ2-3|-|TRBD2
CASSLVGSGRTDTQYF
TGTGCCAGCAGCTTAGTGGGTAGCGGGAGAACAGATACGCAGTATTTT
>TRBV5-1|TRBJ1-1|many|TRBD1
CASRWTGVGTEAFF
TGCGCCAGCAGGTGGACAGGGGTGGGAACTGAAGCTTTCTTT
>TRBV4-1|TRBJ2-7|-|TRBD2
CASSQVAGGEQYF
TGCGCCAGCAGCCAAGTGGCGGGGGGCGAGCAGTACTTC
>TRBV12-3/TRBV12-4|TRBJ2-5|few|-
CASTLQGGLQETQYF
TGTGCCAGCACGCTCCAAGGGGGGCTCCAAGAGACCCAGTACTTC
>TRBV19|TRBJ2-3|few|-
CASSIGRGHTDTQYF
TGTGCCAGTAGTATAGGAAGGGGCCACACAGATACGCAGTATTTT
>TRBV29-1|TRBJ2-5|-|TRBD2
CSGTSGRSAGETQYF
TGCAGCGGGACTAGCGGGAGATCCGCTGGAGAGACCCAGTACTTC
>TRBV28|TRBJ2-7|few|-
CASSFRDRDNYEQYF
TGTGCCAGCAGTTTCCGGGATCGGGACAACTACGAGCAGTACTTC
>TRBV4-1|TRBJ2-1|many|TRBD2
CASSQVKLAGVNEQFF
TGCGCCAGCAGCCAAGTTAAGCTAGCGGGAGTAAATGAGCAGTTCTTC
>TRBV12-3/TRBV12-4|TRBJ1-6|few|-
CASSFGAGTNSPLHF
TGTGCCAGCAGTTTCGGGGCAGGGACTAATTCACCCCTCCACTTT
>TRBV27|TRBJ2-7|many|-
CASSFTGTYEQYF
TGTGCCAGCAGTTTTACGGGAACCTACGAGCAGTACTTC
>TRBV7-3|TRBJ2-3|-|-
CASSLYASPSTDTQYF
TGTGCCAGCAGCTTATATGCCAGCCCTAGCACAGATACGCAGTATTTT
>TRBV4-1|TRBJ1-6|-|-
CASSQKQGSSYNSPLHF
TGCGCCAGCAGCCAGAAGCAGGGGAGCTCCTATAATTCACCCCTCCACTTT
>TRBV5-1|TRBJ1-2|-|TRBD1
CASSPLTGGPDGYTF
TGCGCCAGCAGCCCCCTCACAGGGGGCCCGGACGGCTACACCTTC
>TRBV2|TRBJ2-2|few|-
CASRNGGAGTGELFF
TGTGCCAGCCGGAACGGGGGCGCAGGCACCGGGGAGCTGTTTTTT
>TRBV7-2|TRBJ2-5|-|-
CASSENLGGKETQYF
TGTGCCAGCAGCGAAAATCTTGGGGGTAAAGAGACCCAGTACTTC
>TRBV28|TRBJ2-1|-|-
CASSTTGSPPYNEQFF
TGTGCCAGCAGTACTACAGGGTCCCCCCCCTACAATGAGCAGTTCTTC